This T cell receptor (beta chain) derives from a study of T cell clonality in common variable immunodeficiency. Study-wide results and limits: CVID subjects shared fewer TCRbeta clones than healthy controls did. What drives increased CVID clonality needs T cell subpopulation sequencing.

Equal genomic DNA amounts from CVID and control samples were sequenced. The data were produced by immunoSEQ multiplex PCR, yet TCRdb's version contains in-frame clones alone and is incomplete. The profile covers 40,000 or so clones, none occurring a single time. This clone showed up many times. Its antigen is unknown. The DNA ends 3 residues before the CDR3 does, and the rest of the CDR3 is filled in from the germline J gene. The CDR3 is made up of 14 amino acids. V trimming: 5 bases; J trimming: 4 bases; junction bases outside the gene matches: 3. Germline-derived CDR1 and CDR2 are MRHNA and SNTAGT. Blood samples were heparinized, roughly 4.5 to 8.5 ml per donor.

The sequence was obtained from a person between 18 and 75 years old in good health. The material sequenced was peripheral blood mononuclear cells. This sequence joins TRBV6-4 and TRBJ2-3; 10 nucleotides line up with TRBD1. The part of the CDR3 DNA that was read is TGTGCCAGCAGTATGGGACAGGGGCCAGATACG. The encoded protein is CASSMGQGPDT. The full CDR3 reads CASSMGQGPDTQYF.